These 27 T cell receptor beta chains were sequenced from one sample in a study of shared clonotypes between healthy human individuals. Produced via immunoSEQ multiplex PCR; TCRdb's table is partial and in-frame only. This sample has about 99,000 clones; about 45% occur once, and the top ten carry over 12%. The sequencing sample was made of PBMCs. Receptor source: a woman between 35 and 50 years old in good health. Some clones in this sample may be carry-over from other donors' samples.

DNA for the CDR3: TGTGCCAGCAGCCAAGATATCGGGACGGAAAATGAAAAACTGTTTTTT. Protein: CASSQDIGTENEKLFF. This chain connects TRBV4-2 to TRBJ1-4; maybe TRBD1 (5 bases). CDR1 and CDR2 from the germline V gene are LGHNA and YNFKEQ. Between the trimmed V and J ends, which lost 0 bases and 5 bases, there was a span of 13 bases. This CDR3 contains 16 residues.

This clone was seen a handful of times. Possible read error: a much larger clone is one base away. The rearrangement uses TRBV14 and TRBJ2-1; D remains unclear. The CDR3 length is 11 residues. The germline CDR1 and CDR2 sequences are SGHDN and FVKESK. V was cut by 2 bases and J by 5 bases, with 1 base left in between. CDR3 protein: CASSQNNEQFF. DNA for the CDR3: TGTGCCAGCAGCCAAAACAATGAGCAGTTCTTC.

The rearrangement joins TRBV4-1 to TRBJ2-2, with 10 nucleotides matching TRBD1. This CDR3 contains 14 residues. V lost 4 bases to trimming and J lost 7 bases; unmatched junction nucleotides: 3. The germline V gene encodes CDR1 MGHRA and CDR2 YSYEKL. The CDR3 loop reads CASSLGTGVGELFF. The CDR3 DNA reads TGCGCCAGCAGCCTAGGGACAGGGGTCGGGGAGCTGTTTTTT.

This rearrangement joins TRBV7-2 to TRBJ1-6; D gene ambiguous. The CDR3 has 12 amino acids. CDR1 and CDR2 (germline): SGHTA, FQGNSA. The V gene lost 4 bases and the J gene lost 7 bases, with 5 bases spanning the gap. The CDR3 loop reads CASSSRNSPLHF. As DNA, the CDR3 is TGTGCCAGCAGCTCACGGAATTCACCCCTCCACTTT.

The rearrangement uses TRBV4-2 and TRBJ1-4; 8 bases are a match to TRBD1. With 3 bases clipped from V and 12 bases from J, the junction kept 6 bases outside the gene matches. The germline V gene encodes CDR1 LGHNA and CDR2 YNFKEQ. This CDR3 has 13 residues. The CDR3 DNA sequence: TGTGCCAGCAGCCAGGCAGGGGGCGGGGAACTGTTTTTT. It encodes CASSQAGGGELFF.

About this clone itself: A much more abundant neighbour one base away suggests this may be a read error. Distinct nucleotide sequences in the sample also encode this CDR3. DNA for the CDR3: TGTGCCAGCAGCCTACAGGGAGGTGATTCACCCCTCCACTTT. This encodes CASSLQGGDSPLHF. This chain connects TRBV5-8 to TRBJ1-6, with TRBD1 as a possible D gene (6 bases). The CDR3 totals 14 residues. The germline V gene encodes CDR1 SGHTS and CDR2 YDEGEE. V lost 4 bases and J lost 8, with 13 bases in between.

J is TRBJ2-3 and V is TRBV5-4; possibly TRBD1 or TRBD2 for D (6 bases each). This CDR3 region has 15 residues. The germline V gene has CDR1 SGHNT and CDR2 YYREEE (reference sequence). V lost 0 bases to trimming and J lost 5 bases, with 13 bases between them. CDR3 sequence (DNA): TGTGCCAGCAGCTTGGGTGGGGGGCTTGGAGATACGCAGTATTTT. It codes for CASSLGGGLGDTQYF.

Only a few counts were recorded for this clone. The V and J genes are TRBV7-2 and TRBJ2-7; D not certain. This CDR3 has 13 amino acids. Germline V gives CDR1 SGHTA, CDR2 FQGNSA. The V end lost 1 base, the J end lost 2 bases, and 6 bases lay between the germline ends. The CDR3 region has the DNA TGTGCCAGCAGCTTAGTCGGCACCTACGAGCAGTACTTC. Its translation: CASSLVGTYEQYF.

The V call is TRBV10-3, the J call TRBJ2-1, with 8 bases matching TRBD1. V lost 2 bases, J lost 8 bases, and 5 bases stayed unmatched. The germline V gene encodes CDR1 ENHRY and CDR2 SYGVKD. The CDR3 consists of 14 residues. CDR3 DNA: TGTGCCATCAGTGAGGGGACAGGTCAATATGAGCAGTTCTTC. It yields the protein CAISEGTGQYEQFF.

The V call is TRBV15, the J call TRBJ2-3; D ambiguous. Germline CDR1 reads LNHNV; CDR2 reads YYDKDF (reference sequence). V lost 5 bases and J lost 6, with 18 bases in between. The CDR3 sequence is 15 residues long. CDR3 protein: CATSARDGGGDTQYF. As DNA, the CDR3 is TGTGCCACCAGCGCGCGTGATGGTGGCGGCGATACGCAGTATTTT.

This chain uses TRBV30 with TRBJ2-7, with D perhaps being TRBD1 or TRBD2 (6 bases each). The V end was cut by 5 bases, the J end by 3 bases, with 23 bases between. Germline CDR1 reads GTSNPN; CDR2 reads SVGIG (reference sequence). The CDR3 is 16 residues long. The CDR3 region has the DNA TGTGCCTGGGCGACGCAGTTTTCGGGGGCGGTCTACGAGCAGTACTTC. Protein: CAWATQFSGAVYEQYF.

This clone was found a few times. V usage is TRBV5-4 and J usage is TRBJ2-7; D may be TRBD2 (6 bases). Germline V gives CDR1 SGHNT, CDR2 YYREEE (reference sequence). The ends were cut back, 3 bases at V and 6 bases at J, with 10 bases in the middle. The CDR3 has 12 amino acids. CDR3 coding DNA: TGTGCCAGCAGCTGGGGGAGGAGCGAGCAGTACTTC. As protein: CASSWGRSEQYF.

This clone was picked up one time. With a much larger clone just one base away, this may be a read error. The V gene is TRBV5-1, the J gene TRBJ2-2; the D gene is possibly TRBD2 (6 bases). In germline, CDR1 is SGHRS, CDR2 YFSETQ. The CDR3 extends over 17 amino acids. Trimming took off 0 bases at V and 4 bases at J, with 16 bases between the two ends. The CDR3, as DNA: TGCGCCAGCAGCTTGGGACCAGCGGGCTTGGGCACCGGGGAGCTGTTTTTT. Its translation: CASSLGPAGLGTGELFF.

Concerning this clone itself: With only one base between it and a far larger clone, this is likely a read error. The chain joins TRBV5-4 to TRBJ1-1, with D possibly TRBD1 on 5 matching bases. CDR3 length: 13 residues. Germline V CDR1 and CDR2: SGHNT, YYREEE (reference sequence). The CDR3 DNA reads TGTGCCAGCAGCTTTCAGGGAAACACTGAAGCTCTCTTT. It encodes CASSFQGNTEALF.

This clone came up many times. CDR3 loop: CASSLGLAGGSTGELFF. CDR3 nucleotide sequence: TGTGCCAGCAGCTTGGGACTAGCGGGAGGATCGACCGGGGAGCTGTTTTTT. V and J are TRBV7-2 and TRBJ2-2, with 15 bases aligning to TRBD2. With V trimmed by 3 bases and J by 5 bases, 4 bases remained unmatched. CDR3 size: 17 residues. The germline gives CDR1 SGHTA, CDR2 FQGNSA.

In regard to this clone: Since a far larger clone is one base different, this is likely a read error. The chain combines TRBV27 with TRBJ2-5, with D possibly being TRBD2 (5 bases). The J call may be incorrect, as the DNA end agrees better with TRBJ2-7. This CDR3 comprises 13 residues. CDR1 MNHEY and CDR2 SMNVEV come from the germline V gene (reference sequence). The CDR3, as DNA: TGTGCCAGCAGTTTATCAGCGGCCCACGAGCAGTACTTC. It codes for CASSLSAAHEQYF.

This clone was counted a single time. The chain carries TRBV28 and TRBJ2-7; D is possibly TRBD2 (6 bases). V was shortened by 5 bases and J by 1 base, with 6 bases between the two germline ends. CDR1 and CDR2 from the germline V gene are MDHEN and SYDVKM. This CDR3 region has 12 residues. This CDR3 is CASSRESYEQYF. The CDR3 DNA reads TGTGCCAGCAGTCGGGAGTCCTACGAGCAGTACTTC.

The table lists this clone with many counts. The chain uses TRBV30 and TRBJ1-1; a weak D match, TRBD1 (6 bases). CDR3 length: 11 residues. Germline values: CDR1 GTSNPN, CDR2 SVGIG (reference sequence). The V gene lost 4 bases and the J gene lost 11 bases, with 14 bases spanning the gap. CDR3 in DNA: TGTGCCTGGACAAGGGGGGGAATGGCTTTCTTT. This sequence encodes CAWTRGGMAFF.

This clone was detected a few times. This chain joins TRBV9 and TRBJ2-7, with TRBD1 identical over 7 bases. The germline gives CDR1 SGDLS, CDR2 YYNGEE. Losses at the gene ends were 0 bases for V and 1 base for J; bases not matched to a gene: 1. This CDR3 region has 14 residues. The CDR3 spells CASSVGDSSYEQYF. CDR3 DNA sequence: TGTGCCAGCAGCGTAGGGGACAGTTCCTACGAGCAGTACTTC.

This clone appeared a single time. The chain links TRBV7-2 to TRBJ2-7, with 10 nucleotides matching TRBD2. The length of the CDR3 is 15 residues. Germline CDR1 is SGHTA and CDR2 is FQGNSA. The V gene end was trimmed by 5 bases and the J gene end by 5 bases; junction bases not matched to a gene: 9. Written as DNA, the CDR3 is TGTGCCAGCAGCCTTCCAGCGGGAGGGGTAAACGAGCAGTACTTC. Encoded protein: CASSLPAGGVNEQYF.

The rearrangement links TRBV5-6 to TRBJ2-5; 10 bases are shared with TRBD1. The J call may be incorrect, as the DNA end agrees better with TRBJ2-7. Germline lookup yields CDR1 SGHDT and CDR2 YYEEEE. The CDR3 consists of 13 residues. The CDR3 nucleotides are TGTGCCAGCAGCTGGACAGGGGGCTACGAGCAGTACTTC. Protein product: CASSWTGGYEQYF.

This clone turned up a few times. V is TRBV15 and J is TRBJ1-5, with D unclear. Looked up from germline, CDR1 is LNHNV and CDR2 is YYDKDF (reference sequence). The CDR3 has 12 residues. V was pared by 1 base and J by 9 bases, with 7 bases between. CDR3 sequence (DNA): TGTGCCACCAGCAGAGTTGGGATGCCCCAGCATTTT. Translating gives CATSRVGMPQHF.

On this clone itself: This sequence is one base from a far larger clone and is likely a read error. The gene calls are TRBV5-4 and TRBJ1-2; 8 bases map to TRBD1. The CDR3 runs 14 residues. Germline V gene data show CDR1 as SGHNT and CDR2 as YYREEE (reference sequence). The CDR3 sequence: CASSLTGVNHGYTF. As DNA, the CDR3 is TGTGCCAGCAGTCTGACAGGGGTTAACCATGGCTACACCTTC.

With regard to this clone: One end of the junction fails to match germline, which may point to a read error. This sequence joins TRBV30 and TRBJ1-1; tentative D call: TRBD1 (6 bases). This CDR3 spans 11 amino acids. Looked up from germline, CDR1 is GTSNPN and CDR2 is SVGIG (reference sequence). CDR3: CAWRDMTEASF. The CDR3, as DNA: TGCGCCTGGAGGGACATGACTGAAGCTTCCTTT.

The chain couples TRBV5-1 to TRBJ1-1; TRBD1 matches at 10 bases. Germline lookup yields CDR1 SGHRS and CDR2 YFSETQ. J was trimmed by 5 bases and V by 5 bases; bases with no gene match: 3. The length of the CDR3 is 13 residues. CDR3 DNA: TGCGCCAGCAGTTGGACAGGGGGTACTGAAGCTTTCTTT. Its protein product is CASSWTGGTEAFF.

The chain combines TRBV2 with TRBJ2-1; 10 bases fit TRBD2. The germline V gene has CDR1 SNHLY and CDR2 FYNNEI. The V and J ends lost 4 bases and 6 bases, in that order; junction bases with no gene match: 6. CDR3 length: 15 amino acids. CDR3 coding DNA: TGTGCCAGCAGTGCGGGGACTAGCGCCTTCAATGAGCAGTTCTTC. Its protein product is CASSAGTSAFNEQFF.

The sample holds many counts of this clone. Here the CDR3 DNA reads TGCGCCAGCAGCAGCCGGGACAGCAACACTGAAGCTTTCTTT. Translating it yields CASSSRDSNTEAFF. The rearrangement uses TRBV5-1 and TRBJ1-1; 7 bases map to TRBD1. Germline V lookup: CDR1 SGHRS, CDR2 YFSETQ. The V and J ends lost 4 bases and 2 bases, in that order; junction bases with no gene match: 5. The CDR3 length is 14 residues.